Listed below are T cell receptor beta chains from one sample, sequenced in a study of cytomegalovirus exposure and HLA in healthy donors. Repertoires were generated with immunoSEQ multiplex PCR, while TCRdb's copy carries only in-frame clones and drops some. Of 65,000 to 90,000 clones in the sample, around 90% were seen once. The source material was PBMCs. Receptors originate from a woman aged 18-29 years in good health and CMV-seropositive. CDR3s include the opening cysteine and the closing phenylalanine or tryptophan. The D gene is left open where the match is weak. Clone size, where shown, is once, few, many, or a class for clones that have expanded.

D gene,clone size,J gene,V gene,CDR3 DNA,CDR3 protein
TRBD2,-,TRBJ2-2,TRBV19,TGTGCCAGTAGCGAACTAGGACTAGCGGGGGGCGCGAACACCGGGGAGCTGTTTTTT,CASSELGLAGGANTGELFF
TRBD1,-,TRBJ1-4,TRBV6-1,TGTGCCACCAGGACAGGTACCGAAAAACTGTTTTTT,CATRTGTEKLFF
TRBD1,-,TRBJ1-6,TRBV25-1,TGTGCCAGCAGCAGGACAGGGGGCGGTTCACCCCTCCACTTT,CASSRTGGGSPLHF
TRBD2,once,TRBJ2-3,TRBV19,TGTGCCAGCCCTCGCGACGCACTAGCGGGAGTCGGGTGGGGCACAGATACGCAGTATTTT,CASPRDALAGVGWGTDTQYF
-,-,TRBJ1-1,TRBV27,TGTGCCAGCAGTTTATCGGGCCCCACTGAAGCTTTCTTT,CASSLSGPTEAFF
-,once,TRBJ1-5,TRBV5-4,TGTCCGAGGGCTGGTCAGCCCCAGCATTTT,CPRAGQPQHF
-,-,TRBJ2-1,TRBV27,TGTGCCAGCAGTTTATTTGCGGGACAGTCCTACAATGAGCAGTTCTTC,CASSLFAGQSYNEQFF
-,once,TRBJ2-7,TRBV11-2,TGTGCCAGCAGCTTGACTGGAGGCGACGCCTACGAGCAGTACTTC,CASSLTGGDAYEQYF
-,-,TRBJ2-5,TRBV19,TGTGCCAGTAGTATGACGTTGGGGAGACCAGAGACCCAGTACTTC,CASSMTLGRPETQYF
-,many,TRBJ2-2,TRBV6-4,TGTGCCAGCAGTGACTCTATGACAACGAACACCGGGGAGCTGTTTTTT,CASSDSMTTNTGELFF